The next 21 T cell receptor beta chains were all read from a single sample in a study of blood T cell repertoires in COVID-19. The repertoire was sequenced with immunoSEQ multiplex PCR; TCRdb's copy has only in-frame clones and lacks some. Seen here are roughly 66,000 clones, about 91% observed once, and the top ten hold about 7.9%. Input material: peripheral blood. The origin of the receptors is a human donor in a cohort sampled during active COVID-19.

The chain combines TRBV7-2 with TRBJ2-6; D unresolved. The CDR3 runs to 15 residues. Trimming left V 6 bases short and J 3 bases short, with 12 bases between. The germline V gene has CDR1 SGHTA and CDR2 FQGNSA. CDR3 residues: CASSPNRFGANVLTF. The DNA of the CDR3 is TGTGCCAGCAGTCCTAACCGTTTTGGGGCCAACGTCCTGACTTTC.

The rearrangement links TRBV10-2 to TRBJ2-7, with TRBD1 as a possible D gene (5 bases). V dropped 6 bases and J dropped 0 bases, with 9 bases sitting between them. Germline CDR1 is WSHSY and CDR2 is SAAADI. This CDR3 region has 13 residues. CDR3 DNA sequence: TGCGCCAGCAGGACAGCTAACTCCTACGAGCAGTACTTC. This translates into CASRTANSYEQYF.

CDR3 nucleotide sequence: TGTGCCAGCAGCGTAGATCCCCAGGGCAGCACTGAAGCTTTCTTT. This sequence encodes CASSVDPQGSTEAFF. The J gene is TRBJ1-1, the V gene TRBV9; maybe TRBD1 (5 bases). The CDR3 sequence is 15 residues long. Germline-derived CDR1 and CDR2 are SGDLS and YYNGEE. Trimming took 0 bases from V and 4 from J, leaving 13 bases between them.

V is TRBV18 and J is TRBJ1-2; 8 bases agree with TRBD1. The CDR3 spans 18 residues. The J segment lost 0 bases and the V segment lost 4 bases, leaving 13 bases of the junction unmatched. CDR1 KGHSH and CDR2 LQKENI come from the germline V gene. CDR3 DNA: TGTGCCAGCTCACGGACAAACTTGGACAGGGCGTCTAACTATGGCTACACCTTC. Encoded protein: CASSRTNLDRASNYGYTF.

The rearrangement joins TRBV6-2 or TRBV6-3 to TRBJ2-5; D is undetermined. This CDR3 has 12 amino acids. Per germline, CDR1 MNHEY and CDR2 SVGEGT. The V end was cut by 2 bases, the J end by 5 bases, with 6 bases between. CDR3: CASSYPLETQYF. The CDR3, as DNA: TGTGCCAGCAGTTACCCCCTGGAGACCCAGTACTTC.

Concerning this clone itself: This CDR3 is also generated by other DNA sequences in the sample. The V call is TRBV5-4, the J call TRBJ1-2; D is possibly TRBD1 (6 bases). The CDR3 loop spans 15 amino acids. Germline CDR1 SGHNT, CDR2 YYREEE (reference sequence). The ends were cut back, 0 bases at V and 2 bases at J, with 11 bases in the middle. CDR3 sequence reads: CASSLVQGQNYGYTF. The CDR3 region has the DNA TGTGCCAGCAGCTTGGTCCAGGGGCAAAACTATGGCTACACCTTC.

In nucleotides, the CDR3 is TGTGCCAGCAGCTCGGGGACTAGCGGGAGACCCCCCACAGATACGCAGTATTTT. Translating it yields CASSSGTSGRPPTDTQYF. V usage is TRBV7-3 and J usage is TRBJ2-3; 14 bases agree with TRBD2. The CDR3 has 18 residues. V shed 4 bases, J shed 2 bases, and the junction held 8 bases outside the gene matches. Per germline, CDR1 SGHTA and CDR2 FQGTGA.

Here the CDR3 reads CASSSRDSYYEQYF. In DNA form, the CDR3 reads TGTGCCAGCAGCTCCCGGGACAGTTACTACGAGCAGTACTTC. The chain has TRBV5-4 and TRBJ2-7, with TRBD1 matching 7 bases. From germline, CDR1 is SGHNT and CDR2 YYREEE (reference sequence). The V gene end was trimmed by 3 bases and the J gene end by 3 bases; junction bases not matched to a gene: 6. The length of the CDR3 is 14 residues.

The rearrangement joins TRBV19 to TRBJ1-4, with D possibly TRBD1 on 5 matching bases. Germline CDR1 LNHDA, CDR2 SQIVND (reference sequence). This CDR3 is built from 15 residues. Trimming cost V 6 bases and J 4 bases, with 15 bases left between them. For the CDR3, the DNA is TGTGCCAGTAGAACGGGGGTGGTGGATAATGAAAAACTGTTTTTT. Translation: CASRTGVVDNEKLFF.

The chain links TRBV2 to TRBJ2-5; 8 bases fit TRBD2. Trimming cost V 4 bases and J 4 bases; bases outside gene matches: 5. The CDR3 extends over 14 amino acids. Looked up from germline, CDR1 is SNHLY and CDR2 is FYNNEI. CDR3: CASSVGAGVETQYF. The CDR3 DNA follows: TGTGCCAGCAGTGTGGGAGCGGGAGTAGAGACCCAGTACTTC.

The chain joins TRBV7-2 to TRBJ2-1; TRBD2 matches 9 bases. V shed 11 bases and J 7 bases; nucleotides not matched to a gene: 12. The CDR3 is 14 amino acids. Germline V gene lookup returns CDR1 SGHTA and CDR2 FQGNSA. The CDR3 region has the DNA TGTGCCCACCCTAGTGGAGCGGGGGGAAATGAGCAGTTCTTC. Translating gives CAHPSGAGGNEQFF. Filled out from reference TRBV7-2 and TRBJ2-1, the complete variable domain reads GAGVSQSPSNKVTEKGKDVELRCDPISGHTALYWYRQSLGQGLEFLIYFQGNSAPDKSGLPSDRFSAERTGGSVSTLTIQRTQQEDSAVYLCAHPSGAGGNEQFFGPGTRLTVL.

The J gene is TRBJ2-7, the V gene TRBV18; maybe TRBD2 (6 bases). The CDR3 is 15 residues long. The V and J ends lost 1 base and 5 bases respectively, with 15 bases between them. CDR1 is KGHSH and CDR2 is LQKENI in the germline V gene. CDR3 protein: CASSPLAGEVDEQYF. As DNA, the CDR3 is TGTGCCAGCTCACCACTCGCCGGGGAGGTCGACGAGCAGTACTTC.

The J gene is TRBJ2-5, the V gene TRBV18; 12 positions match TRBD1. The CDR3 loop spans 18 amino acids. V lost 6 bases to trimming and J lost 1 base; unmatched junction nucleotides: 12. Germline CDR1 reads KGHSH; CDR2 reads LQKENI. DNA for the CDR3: TGTGCCAGCTCGCCCGGGACAGGGGGCCAAATTTTCCAAGAGACCCAGTACTTC. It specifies CASSPGTGGQIFQETQYF.

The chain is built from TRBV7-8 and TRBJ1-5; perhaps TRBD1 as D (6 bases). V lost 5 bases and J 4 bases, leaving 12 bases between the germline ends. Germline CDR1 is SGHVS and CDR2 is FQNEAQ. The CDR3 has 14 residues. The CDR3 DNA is TGTGCCAGCAGCCTTGACAGGTCAAATCAGCCCCAGCATTTT. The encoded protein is CASSLDRSNQPQHF.

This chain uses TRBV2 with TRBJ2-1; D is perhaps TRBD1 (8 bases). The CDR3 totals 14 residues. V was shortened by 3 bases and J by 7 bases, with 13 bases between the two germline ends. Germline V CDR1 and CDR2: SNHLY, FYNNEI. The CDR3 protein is CASSDGQGGNEQFF. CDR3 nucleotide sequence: TGTGCCAGCAGTGATGGACAGGGAGGGAATGAGCAGTTCTTC.

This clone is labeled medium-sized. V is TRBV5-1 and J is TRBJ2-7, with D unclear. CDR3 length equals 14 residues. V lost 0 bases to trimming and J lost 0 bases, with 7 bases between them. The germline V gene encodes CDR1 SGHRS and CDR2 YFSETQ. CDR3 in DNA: TGCGCCAGCAGCTTGGTACAAACCTCCTACGAGCAGTACTTC. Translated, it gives CASSLVQTSYEQYF.

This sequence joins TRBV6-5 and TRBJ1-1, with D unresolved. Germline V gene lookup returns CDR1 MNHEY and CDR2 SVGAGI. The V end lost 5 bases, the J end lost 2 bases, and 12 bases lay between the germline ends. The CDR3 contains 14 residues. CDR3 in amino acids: CASSPVGRNTEAFF. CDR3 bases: TGTGCCAGCAGTCCGGTGGGCAGAAACACTGAAGCTTTCTTT.

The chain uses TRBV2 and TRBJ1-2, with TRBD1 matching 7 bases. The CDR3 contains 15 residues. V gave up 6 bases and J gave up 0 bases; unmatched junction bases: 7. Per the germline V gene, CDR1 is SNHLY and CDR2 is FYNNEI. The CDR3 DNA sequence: TGTGCCAGCAGGGAACAGGGGACAGCTAACTATGGCTACACCTTC. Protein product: CASREQGTANYGYTF.

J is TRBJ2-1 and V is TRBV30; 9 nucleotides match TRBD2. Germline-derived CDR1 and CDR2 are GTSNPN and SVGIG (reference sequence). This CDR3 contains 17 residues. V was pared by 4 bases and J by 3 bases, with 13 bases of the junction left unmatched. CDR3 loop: CAWNAGGTSRYYNEQFF. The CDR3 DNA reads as TGTGCCTGGAACGCAGGGGGGACTAGCAGGTACTACAATGAGCAGTTCTTC. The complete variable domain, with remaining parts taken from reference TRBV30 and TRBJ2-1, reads SQTIHQWPATLVQPVGSPLSLECTVEGTSNPNLYWYRQAAGRGLQLLFYSVGIGQISSEVPQNLSASRPQDRQFILSSKKLLLSDSGFYLCAWNAGGTSRYYNEQFFGPGTRLTVL.

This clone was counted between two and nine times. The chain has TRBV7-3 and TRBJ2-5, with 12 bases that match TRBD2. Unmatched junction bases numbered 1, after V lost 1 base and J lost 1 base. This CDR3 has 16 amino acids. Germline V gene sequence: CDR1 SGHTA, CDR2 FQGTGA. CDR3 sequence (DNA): TGTGCCAGCAGCTTAATGGGACTAGCGGGCCAAGAGACCCAGTACTTC. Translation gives CASSLMGLAGQETQYF.

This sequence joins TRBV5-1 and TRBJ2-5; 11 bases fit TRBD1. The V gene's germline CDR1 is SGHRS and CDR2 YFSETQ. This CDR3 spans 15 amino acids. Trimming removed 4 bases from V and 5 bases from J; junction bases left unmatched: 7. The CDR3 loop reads CASSAGTGGEETQYF. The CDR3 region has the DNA TGCGCCAGCAGCGCCGGGACAGGGGGTGAGGAGACCCAGTACTTC. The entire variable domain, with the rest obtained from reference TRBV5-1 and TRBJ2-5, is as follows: KAGVTQTPRYLIKTRGQQVTLSCSPISGHRSVSWYQQTPGQGLQFLFEYFSETQRNKGNFPGRFSGRQFSNSRSEMNVSTLELGDSALYLCASSAGTGGEETQYFGPGTRLLVL.